The source of this TCR beta chain is a study of human T cells and chemical hapten exposure. Whole blood, unfractionated, served as the material for total RNA extraction. Individual cDNA molecules had unique molecular identifiers attached to them by the library. MiXCR, run by TCRdb on the 5' RACE reads, gives a single entry per CDR3 protein. The sample has around 140,000 distinct CDR3 sequences, around 4.1% seen once; the top ten hold over 1.2%. Study-level results: There was no change with DPC sensitization in TCRs above 1 in 1000 frequency.

The CDR3 consists of 15 residues. V lost 1 base to trimming and J lost 2 bases, with 11 bases between them. CDR1 and CDR2 from the germline V gene are SGHAT and FQNNGV. This clonotype has only a few counts. Its antigen is unidentified. The sequence came from a female donor in good health. V gene TRBV11-2 combines with J gene TRBJ1-2; maybe TRBD1 (6 bases). In nucleotides, the CDR3 is TGTGCCAGCAGCTTAGTCTTGGGGGCCAACTATGGCTACACCTTC. This codes for CASSLVLGANYGYTF.